There are many counts of the clone carrying this T cell receptor (beta chain). What it binds is not known. Unique molecular identifiers were used in preparing the TCRbeta library. TCRdb used MiXCR to reprocess the PCR reads, holding one entry per CDR3 protein. The top ten hold more than 30% of the sample, which has approximately 47,000 distinct CDR3 sequences, around half seen once. This record comes from a study of T-cell reconstitution after alpha-beta-depleted transplantation in children. The study, taken as a whole, reports: Surviving thymic progenitors and recipient T cells were the source of high TCRbeta diversity at day 60 in some patients. The authors attributed T-cell counts and diversity one year after transplant mostly to newly produced T cells. Several hundred expanded graft clones reportedly supplied alpha-beta T cells about two months after transplant.

This CDR3 is built from 13 residues. Germline CDR1 SEHNR, CDR2 FQNEAQ (reference sequence). V gave up 5 bases and J gave up 2 bases, with 9 bases separating them. The source is a boy under two years old with SCID, due to receive a stem cell transplant. Sequencing was performed on peripheral blood, taken before TCRalphabeta/CD19-depleted stem cell transplant. This rearrangement joins TRBV7-9 to TRBJ1-1; D gene ambiguous. CDR3 residues: CASSNQANTEAFF. The CDR3 nucleotides are TGTGCCAGCAGCAACCAGGCCAACACTGAAGCTTTCTTT.